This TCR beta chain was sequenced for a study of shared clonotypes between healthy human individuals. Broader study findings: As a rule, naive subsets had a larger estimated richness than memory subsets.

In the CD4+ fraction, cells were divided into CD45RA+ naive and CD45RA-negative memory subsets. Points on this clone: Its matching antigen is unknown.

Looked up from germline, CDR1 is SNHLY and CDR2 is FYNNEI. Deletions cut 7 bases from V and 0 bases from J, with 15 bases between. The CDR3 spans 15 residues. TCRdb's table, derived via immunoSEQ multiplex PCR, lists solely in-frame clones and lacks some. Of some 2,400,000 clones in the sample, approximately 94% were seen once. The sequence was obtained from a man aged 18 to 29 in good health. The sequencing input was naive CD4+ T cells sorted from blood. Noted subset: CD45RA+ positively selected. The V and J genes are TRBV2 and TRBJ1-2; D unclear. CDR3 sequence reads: CASTRVPGANYGYTF. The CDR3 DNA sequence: TGTGCCAGCACTCGGGTCCCCGGAGCTAACTATGGCTACACCTTC.